The 10 T cell receptor beta chains given below trace back to one sample, sequenced in a study of blood T cell repertoires in COVID-19 (dated by TCRdb to the early 2020s). Library preparation was by the immunoSEQ multiplex PCR assay. TCRdb took over this immuneACCESS table, retaining in-frame rearrangements with V and J assigned. Such tables are incomplete; in checked studies, under half of the missing clones stem from an unresolved V gene, and the remainder is unexplained. This sample is represented by about 100,000 clones; approximately 84% of them were singletons. About 4.1% of the sample is in the top ten clones. Material for sequencing was peripheral blood. The origin of the receptors is a man aged 55-75 years with acute or convalescent COVID-19.

A single count supports this clone. J is TRBJ2-1 and V is TRBV27; D is perhaps TRBD2 (6 bases). CDR1 MNHEY and CDR2 SMNVEV come from the germline V gene (reference sequence). V was clipped by 3 bases and J by 1 base, with 7 bases between them. The CDR3 length is 14 residues. The CDR3 loop is CASSLAGSYNEQFF. The CDR3 DNA is TGTGCCAGCAGTTTGGCGGGATCCTACAATGAGCAGTTCTTC.

The genes are TRBV11-2 and TRBJ2-2; 15 bases agree with TRBD2. CDR3 length equals 19 residues. V trimming: 7 bases; J trimming: 5 bases; junction bases outside the gene matches: 14. Germline CDR1 is SGHAT and CDR2 is FQNNGV. As DNA, the CDR3 is TGTGCCAGCACCTTCCTCCCCGGGACTAGCGGGAGGAAAACCGGGGAGCTGTTTTTT. It codes for CASTFLPGTSGRKTGELFF. The full variable domain, completed using reference TRBV11-2 and TRBJ2-2, is EAGVAQSPRYKIIEKRQSVAFWCNPISGHATLYWYQQILGQGPKLLIQFQNNGVVDDSQLPKDRFSAERLKGVDSTLKIQPAKLEDSAVYLCASTFLPGTSGRKTGELFFGEGSRLTVL.

V is TRBV28 and J is TRBJ2-2; D perhaps matches TRBD1 (6 bases). The V gene lost 4 bases and the J gene lost 0 bases, with 15 bases spanning the gap. This CDR3 is built from 17 residues. The germline CDR1 and CDR2 sequences are MDHEN and SYDVKM. CDR3 bases: TGTGCCAGCAGTTCTCCGACAGGACTCTCGAACACCGGGGAGCTGTTTTTT. Residues: CASSSPTGLSNTGELFF.

The gene calls are TRBV5-1 and TRBJ1-4, with D tentatively TRBD1 (5 bases). The CDR3 runs to 14 residues. CDR1 and CDR2 from the germline V gene are SGHRS and YFSETQ. Trimming removed 0 bases at V and 5 bases at J, with 8 bases between. DNA of the CDR3: TGCGCCAGCAGCTTGGGACAGAGAAATGAAAAACTGTTTTTT. Protein product: CASSLGQRNEKLFF.

The J gene is TRBJ2-3, the V gene TRBV6-1; no reliable D call. The CDR3 extends over 15 amino acids. Between the trimmed V and J ends, which lost 1 base and 4 bases, there was a span of 12 bases. Germline-derived CDR1 and CDR2 are MNHNS and SASEGT. Written as DNA, the CDR3 is TGTGCCAGCAGTGAAGTAGCTAATCTCCCAGATACGCAGTATTTT. It codes for CASSEVANLPDTQYF.

The chain has TRBV5-5 and TRBJ2-7; D possibly corresponds to TRBD1 (6 bases). Trimming shortened V by 4 bases and J by 3 bases, and 17 bases separated the two germline ends. The germline gives CDR1 SGHKS, CDR2 YYEKEE (reference sequence). CDR3 size: 15 residues. The CDR3 region is CASSKLQGSDYEQYF. The DNA of the CDR3 is TGTGCCAGCAGCAAACTACAGGGTTCCGACTACGAGCAGTACTTC.

The chain employs TRBV15 and TRBJ2-1; D is possibly TRBD2 (6 bases). Germline lookup yields CDR1 LNHNV and CDR2 YYDKDF (reference sequence). Trimming took 0 bases from V and 14 from J, leaving 11 bases between them. The CDR3 runs to 12 residues. The CDR3 sequence is CATSRDRLVKFF. CDR3 bases: TGTGCCACCAGCAGAGATAGACTAGTAAAGTTCTTC.

The chain carries TRBV19 and TRBJ1-2; perhaps TRBD1 as D (6 bases). CDR1 LNHDA and CDR2 SQIVND come from the germline V gene (reference sequence). V was clipped by 4 bases and J by 8 bases, with 23 bases between them. The CDR3 spans 16 residues. This chain's CDR3 is CASSTWLGEDQGGYTF. In DNA form, the CDR3 reads TGTGCCAGTAGTACCTGGCTGGGTGAGGACCAGGGGGGCTACACCTTC.

This chain links TRBV4-2 with TRBJ2-2; D is uncertain. V was clipped by 0 bases and J by 7 bases, with 6 bases between them. This CDR3 region has 13 residues. In germline, CDR1 is LGHNA, CDR2 YNFKEQ. CDR3 coding DNA: TGTGCCAGCAGCCAAGAGTCAGACGGGGAGCTGTTTTTT. As protein: CASSQESDGELFF.

With respect to this clone: Mismatch with germline at one junction end may stem from a read error. The chain uses TRBV11-3 and TRBJ2-1; TRBD2 matches at 9 bases. This CDR3 contains 12 residues. Germline lookup yields CDR1 SGHNT and CDR2 YENEEA. CDR3 residues: CASSSERGVGLF. The CDR3 DNA follows: TGTGCCAGCAGCTCCGAGCGGGGGGTGGGACTCTTC.